These 30 T cell receptor beta chains were all obtained from the same sample, sequenced in a study of OX40 agonist ivuxolimab in advanced cancers. TCRdb keeps only in-frame clones here, not all; method: immunoSEQ multiplex PCR. The sample holds some 89,000 clones, under 90% seen once. The specimen was CD4+ or CD8+ T cells sorted from blood, collected in a trial of the OX40 agonist ivuxolimab. These receptors originate from an adult with an advanced solid tumor such as melanoma, head and neck, liver or kidney cancer.

The chain carries TRBV28 and TRBJ2-7; D is uncertain. Per germline, CDR1 MDHEN and CDR2 SYDVKM. The ends were cut back, 7 bases at V and 2 bases at J, with 9 bases in the middle. The CDR3 runs to 12 residues. The CDR3 reads CASIRRPYEQYF. CDR3 bases: TGTGCCAGCATCCGACGACCCTACGAGCAGTACTTC.

This chain joins TRBV7-9 and TRBJ2-7, with 8 bases identical to TRBD1. V lost 1 base and J lost 7; bases outside the gene matches: 9. CDR1 and CDR2 (germline): SEHNR, FQNEAQ (reference sequence). The CDR3 is made up of 15 amino acids. CDR3 region: CASSLVMQGAQEQYF. For the CDR3, the DNA is TGTGCCAGCAGCTTAGTGATGCAGGGGGCTCAAGAGCAGTACTTC.

The chain couples TRBV6-5 to TRBJ2-6; perhaps D is TRBD1 or TRBD2 (5 bases each). Looked up from germline, CDR1 is MNHEY and CDR2 is SVGAGI. The CDR3 length is 16 residues. V lost 1 base and J 1 base, leaving 8 bases between the germline ends. The CDR3 here is CASSYYWGSGANVLTF. CDR3 bases: TGTGCCAGCAGTTACTATTGGGGGTCTGGGGCCAACGTCCTGACTTTC.

The chain combines TRBV2 with TRBJ1-5; tentative D call: TRBD1 (5 bases). Germline V gene lookup returns CDR1 SNHLY and CDR2 FYNNEI. Trimming took off 7 bases at V and 7 bases at J, with 14 bases between the two ends. This CDR3 comprises 13 residues. The CDR3 nucleotides are TGTGCCAGCACCCCTAAACAGGCACAGCCCCAGCATTTT. Translation gives CASTPKQAQPQHF. Variable domain in full (rest from reference TRBV2 and TRBJ1-5): EPEVTQTPSHQVTQMGQEVILRCVPISNHLYFYWYRQILGQKVEFLVSFYNNEISEKSEIFDDQFSVERPDGSNFTLKIRSTKLEDSAMYFCASTPKQAQPQHFGDGTRLSIL.

The rearrangement joins TRBV7-9 to TRBJ1-2; the D is unclear. The CDR3 covers 15 residues. V gave up 1 base and J gave up 7 bases, with 16 bases separating them. Germline CDR1 reads SEHNR; CDR2 reads FQNEAQ (reference sequence). The CDR3 DNA reads TGTGCCAGCAGCTTAGGCTCGTTGGGTATGAGTGGCTACACCTTC. Protein sequence: CASSLGSLGMSGYTF.

This clone has more than one count but fewer than ten. The gene calls are TRBV4-2 and TRBJ2-5; the D gene is possibly TRBD1 (5 bases). Trimming took off 0 bases at V and 4 bases at J, with 15 bases between the two ends. The CDR3 sequence is 16 residues long. Per germline, CDR1 LGHNA and CDR2 YNFKEQ. In DNA, the CDR3 is TGTGCCAGCAGCCAAGATGGCCAGGGCCGGCCAGAGACCCAGTACTTC. Its protein product is CASSQDGQGRPETQYF.

A note on this clone: In the same sample, other DNA sequences code for this CDR3. This rearrangement joins TRBV29-1 to TRBJ2-5, with 7 bases identical to TRBD1. V lost 3 bases and J lost 5; bases outside the gene matches: 6. Germline V gene sequence: CDR1 SQVTM, CDR2 ANQGSEA. The CDR3 extends over 13 amino acids. The CDR3 sequence is CSVETGLRETQYF. The CDR3 region has the DNA TGCAGCGTTGAGACAGGGTTAAGGGAGACCCAGTACTTC. The whole variable domain, remainder taken from reference TRBV29-1 and TRBJ2-5, is SAVISQKPSRDICQRGTSLTIQCQVDSQVTMMFWYRQQPGQSLTLIATANQGSEATYESGFVIDKFPISRPNLTFSTLTVSNMSPEDSSIYLCSVETGLRETQYFGPGTRLLVL.

This clone has a handful of counts. V is TRBV6-5 and J is TRBJ1-6, with 8 bases fitting TRBD1. Per germline, CDR1 MNHEY and CDR2 SVGAGI. CDR3 length equals 14 residues. The J segment lost 9 bases and the V segment lost 4 bases, leaving 5 bases of the junction unmatched. CDR3 in amino acids: CASSSTGVVSPLHF. The DNA of the CDR3 is TGTGCCAGCAGTTCGACAGGGGTTGTTTCACCCCTCCACTTT.

The V call is TRBV13, the J call TRBJ1-2; TRBD1 agrees at 8 bases. The CDR3 covers 12 residues. The J segment lost 8 bases and the V segment lost 5 bases, leaving 4 bases of the junction unmatched. Germline CDR1 PRHDT, CDR2 FYEKMQ (reference sequence). Here the CDR3 reads CASSLRQGGYTF. The CDR3 nucleotides are TGTGCCAGCAGCCTCAGACAGGGGGGCTACACCTTC.

This sequence joins TRBV4-2 and TRBJ1-5; 9 bases agree with TRBD1. The CDR3 consists of 14 residues. Germline V CDR1 and CDR2: LGHNA, YNFKEQ. Trimming cost V 3 bases and J 6 bases; bases outside gene matches: 3. The CDR3 region is CASSQDRGGQPQHF. CDR3 DNA sequence: TGTGCCAGCAGCCAGGACAGGGGTGGTCAGCCCCAGCATTTT.

This clone appeared a single time. The chain recombines TRBV30 with TRBJ1-2; 7 nucleotides match TRBD1. Germline CDR1 GTSNPN, CDR2 SVGIG (reference sequence). V was pared by 6 bases and J by 4 bases, with 8 bases of the junction left unmatched. The CDR3 runs to 13 residues. The CDR3 loop is CACRPGQIYGYTF. CDR3 bases: TGTGCCTGCAGACCGGGACAGATCTATGGCTACACCTTC.

The V and J genes are TRBV11-2 and TRBJ2-1, with 10 bases lining up with TRBD2. Per germline, CDR1 SGHAT and CDR2 FQNNGV. The CDR3 sequence is 16 residues long. The V and J ends lost 1 base and 6 bases, in that order; junction bases with no gene match: 6. DNA for the CDR3: TGTGCCAGCAGCTTAGGGGCTAGCGGGGGCCCCAATGAGCAGTTCTTC. Translated, it gives CASSLGASGGPNEQFF. Looking up the rest from reference TRBV11-2 and TRBJ2-1 gives the full variable domain: EAGVAQSPRYKIIEKRQSVAFWCNPISGHATLYWYQQILGQGPKLLIQFQNNGVVDDSQLPKDRFSAERLKGVDSTLKIQPAKLEDSAVYLCASSLGASGGPNEQFFGPGTRLTVL.

This clone occurred a few times. As DNA, the CDR3 is TGCAGCGCTGCTGCCCCAGGGGGGCGAACTGAAGCTTTCTTT. As protein: CSAAAPGGRTEAFF. The chain employs TRBV29-1 and TRBJ1-1; 7 nucleotides align to TRBD1. J gave up 5 bases and V 7 bases, and 13 bases lay outside the gene matches. Germline values: CDR1 SQVTM, CDR2 ANQGSEA. This CDR3 spans 14 amino acids. Looking up the rest from reference TRBV29-1 and TRBJ1-1 gives the full variable domain: SAVISQKPSRDICQRGTSLTIQCQVDSQVTMMFWYRQQPGQSLTLIATANQGSEATYESGFVIDKFPISRPNLTFSTLTVSNMSPEDSSIYLCSAAAPGGRTEAFFGQGTRLTVV.

In its sample, this clone was seen once. The V and J genes are TRBV4-3 and TRBJ2-1; D call uncertain. The V end was cut by 1 base, the J end by 12 bases, with 13 bases between. The CDR3 consists of 13 residues. Per the germline V gene, CDR1 is LGHNA and CDR2 is YSLEER. The CDR3: CASSQVLADGQFF. DNA of the CDR3: TGCGCCAGCAGCCAAGTACTGGCCGATGGGCAGTTCTTC.

This clone has only a few counts. This chain links TRBV6-6 with TRBJ2-5; a weak D match, TRBD1 (6 bases). Per the germline V gene, CDR1 is MNHNY and CDR2 is SVGAGI (reference sequence). V was shortened by 2 bases and J by 2 bases, with 12 bases between the two germline ends. The CDR3 sequence is 15 residues long. The CDR3 coding sequence is TGTGCCAGCAGTTACGCGTTTGGACAGCAAGAGACCCAGTACTTC. It codes for CASSYAFGQQETQYF.

The V and J genes are TRBV2 and TRBJ2-2; 7 bases fit TRBD1. CDR1 SNHLY and CDR2 FYNNEI come from the germline V gene. The CDR3 spans 15 residues. V shed 5 bases, J shed 4 bases, and the junction held 7 bases outside the gene matches. CDR3 bases: TGTGCCAGCAGTCCACAGGGGTTGGCCACCGGGGAGCTGTTTTTT. Translation: CASSPQGLATGELFF.

This clone was observed once. The CDR3 nucleotides read TGCGCCAGCAGCTCTACTTCAGGAGCGGCCTACAATGAGCAGTTCTTC. Translation gives CASSSTSGAAYNEQFF. This chain joins TRBV5-1 and TRBJ2-1, with D maybe TRBD2 (5 bases). The germline V and J ends were trimmed by 3 bases and 2 bases, with 15 bases remaining between them. The length of the CDR3 is 16 residues. Looked up from germline, CDR1 is SGHRS and CDR2 is YFSETQ.

The chain recombines TRBV5-4 with TRBJ1-6; no reliable D call. Germline CDR1 and CDR2: SGHNT and YYREEE (reference sequence). The CDR3 sequence is 14 residues long. With 0 bases removed from V and 7 bases from J, the gap between germline ends came to 8 bases. The DNA of the CDR3 is TGTGCCAGCAGCTTGGACCGAACCAATTCACCCCTCCACTTT. Translating gives CASSLDRTNSPLHF.

This clone appeared a single time. The chain joins TRBV2 to TRBJ2-2; perhaps TRBD1 as D (6 bases). Deletions cut 6 bases from V and 2 bases from J, with 10 bases between. Germline V gives CDR1 SNHLY, CDR2 FYNNEI. The CDR3 sequence is 14 residues long. The CDR3 sequence: CASRTGENTGELFF. The CDR3, as DNA: TGTGCCAGCAGGACAGGCGAAAACACCGGGGAGCTGTTTTTT. The full variable domain, rest sourced from reference TRBV2 and TRBJ2-2, is EPEVTQTPSHQVTQMGQEVILRCVPISNHLYFYWYRQILGQKVEFLVSFYNNEISEKSEIFDDQFSVERPDGSNFTLKIRSTKLEDSAMYFCASRTGENTGELFFGEGSRLTVL.

In DNA, the CDR3 is TGTGCCAGCAGCTCCACAGCCTTTCGGGACTACGAGCAGTACTTC. The encoded protein is CASSSTAFRDYEQYF. The chain joins TRBV7-2 to TRBJ2-7; maybe TRBD2 (5 bases). The CDR3 sequence is 15 residues long. Trimming removed 4 bases from V and 3 bases from J, with 16 bases in between. In germline, CDR1 is SGHTA, CDR2 FQGNSA.

In DNA form, the CDR3 reads TGTGCCTGGAGTGCGGGCTGGGGCTATGGCTACACCTTC. It encodes CAWSAGWGYGYTF. The V gene is TRBV30, the J gene TRBJ1-2; no clear D. CDR3 length: 13 amino acids. Germline loops: CDR1 GTSNPN, CDR2 SVGIG (reference sequence). Deletions cut 1 base from V and 4 bases from J, with 10 bases between.

The rearrangement joins TRBV28 to TRBJ2-5; possibly TRBD1 or TRBD2 for D (6 bases each). The CDR3 has 17 amino acids. The V gene's germline CDR1 is MDHEN and CDR2 SYDVKM. V lost 7 bases and J 4 bases, leaving 25 bases between the germline ends. The CDR3 loop reads CASTKPGAVTFGETQYF. CDR3 bases: TGTGCCAGCACAAAACCGGGGGCTGTGACGTTTGGAGAGACCCAGTACTTC.

The chain employs TRBV6-5 and TRBJ2-1, with 12 bases aligning to TRBD2. CDR3 size: 15 residues. CDR1 is MNHEY and CDR2 is SVGAGI in the germline V gene. Unmatched junction bases numbered 2, after V lost 4 bases and J lost 4 bases. The CDR3 DNA follows: TGTGCCAGCAGTTTGGGACTAGCGGGTTACAATGAGCAGTTCTTC. As protein: CASSLGLAGYNEQFF.

This rearrangement joins TRBV9 to TRBJ2-3; maybe TRBD1 (5 bases). Germline V lookup: CDR1 SGDLS, CDR2 YYNGEE. V was clipped by 0 bases and J by 2 bases, with 10 bases between them. The CDR3 contains 15 residues. DNA of the CDR3: TGTGCCAGCAGCGTAGGGCAGGGCCTCACAGATACGCAGTATTTT. It translates to CASSVGQGLTDTQYF.

The chain has TRBV6-1 and TRBJ2-1; D unclear. Germline loops: CDR1 MNHNS, CDR2 SASEGT. V was clipped by 2 bases and J by 10 bases, with 12 bases between them. This CDR3 has 13 residues. The CDR3 DNA reads TGTGCCAGCAGTGAACTCCCCCGTCGGGAGCAGTTCTTC. Encoded protein: CASSELPRREQFF.

This chain connects TRBV7-3 to TRBJ2-1; the match to TRBD2 covers 10 bases. The J segment lost 9 bases and the V segment lost 2 bases, leaving 10 bases of the junction unmatched. The CDR3 is 16 amino acids. Germline CDR1 reads SGHTA; CDR2 reads FQGTGA. The CDR3 region is CASSLRVAGGPAEQFF. DNA of the CDR3: TGTGCCAGCAGCTTACGGGTAGCGGGGGGTCCGGCTGAGCAGTTCTTC.

The V gene is TRBV2, the J gene TRBJ2-7, with D possibly matching TRBD1 (6 bases). Trimming left V 8 bases short and J 2 bases short, with 13 bases between. Germline V CDR1 and CDR2: SNHLY, FYNNEI. There are 13 residues in the CDR3. The CDR3 region is CASQFEGAYEQYF. The CDR3 nucleotides are TGTGCCAGCCAATTTGAGGGGGCCTACGAGCAGTACTTC.

The chain carries TRBV28 and TRBJ1-2, with 7 bases lining up with TRBD1. The J segment lost 1 base and the V segment lost 7 bases, leaving 6 bases of the junction unmatched. CDR3 size: 14 residues. The germline CDR1 and CDR2 sequences are MDHEN and SYDVKM. The CDR3 nucleotides read TGTGCCAGCATCCGGGACAGATTTAACTATGGCTACACCTTC. It specifies CASIRDRFNYGYTF.

This chain uses TRBV6-1 with TRBJ2-7; no reliable D call. The V and J ends lost 9 bases and 4 bases respectively, with 10 bases between them. CDR1 is MNHNS and CDR2 is SASEGT in the germline V gene. The CDR3 loop spans 11 amino acids. The CDR3 region has the DNA TGTGCCAGTGTAGAGATTTACGAGCAGTACTTC. Protein product: CASVEIYEQYF.

This sequence joins TRBV4-3 and TRBJ1-2, with D uncertain. CDR3 size: 16 residues. In germline, CDR1 is LGHNA, CDR2 YSLEER. Trimming left V 5 bases short and J 3 bases short, with 19 bases between. The CDR3 loop is CASSSRVAEVHYGYTF. For the CDR3, the DNA is TGCGCCAGCAGCTCTCGGGTTGCGGAAGTTCACTATGGCTACACCTTC.